Following are 8 T cell receptor beta chains from one sample sequenced in a study of human T cells and chemical hapten exposure. Using its own MiXCR run on the 5' RACE reads, TCRdb lists one record per CDR3 protein. Of 120,000 to 150,000 distinct CDR3 sequences detected, around 4% appear once; the ten largest clones hold approximately 1.4%. Total RNA was isolated from unfractionated whole blood. The source is a female donor in good health.

This clonotype came up many times. The V gene is TRBV29-1, the J gene TRBJ2-7, with a weak D call TRBD1 (5 bases). CDR3 size: 10 residues. From germline, CDR1 is SQVTM and CDR2 ANQGSEA. The V end lost 4 bases, the J end lost 6 bases, and 7 bases lay between the germline ends. CDR3 in amino acids: CSVAGREQYF. The CDR3 DNA reads as TGCAGCGTTGCAGGGCGCGAGCAGTACTTC.

The table lists this clonotype with many counts. J is TRBJ1-6 and V is TRBV20-1, with TRBD1 matching 11 bases. This CDR3 contains 15 residues. After removal of 6 bases from V and 9 bases from J, the junction contained 10 bases not matched to a gene. Germline V gives CDR1 DFQATT, CDR2 SNEGSKA (reference sequence). CDR3 in DNA: TGCAGTGCGAGGCAACGGGACAGGGGGTTTTCACCCCTCCACTTT. Translation: CSARQRDRGFSPLHF.

The table lists this clonotype with a few counts. V usage is TRBV13 and J usage is TRBJ1-4; D might be TRBD1 (5 bases). The CDR3 covers 15 residues. Germline values: CDR1 PRHDT, CDR2 FYEKMQ (reference sequence). Trimming cost V 2 bases and J 8 bases, with 15 bases left between them. The CDR3 region is CASSLNRGGEEKLFF. The CDR3 DNA is TGTGCCAGCAGCTTAAATCGCGGGGGTGAGGAAAAACTGTTTTTT.

This clonotype was recorded at least ten times. The chain recombines TRBV7-8 with TRBJ1-1, with 10 bases lining up with TRBD1. Trimming at V came to 4 bases and at J to 5 bases, leaving 10 bases not matched to a gene. Germline CDR1 and CDR2: SGHVS and FQNEAQ. CDR3 length: 16 amino acids. CDR3 loop: CASSWDRGRRATEAFF. The CDR3 DNA sequence: TGTGCCAGCAGCTGGGACAGGGGACGGAGGGCAACTGAAGCTTTCTTT.

This clonotype was seen at least ten times. CDR3 sequence (DNA): TGCGCCAGCAGCCAAAGACTAGCGGGGGGACTGGAGACCCAGTACTTC. Protein product: CASSQRLAGGLETQYF. V usage is TRBV5-1 and J usage is TRBJ2-5, with 13 bases fitting TRBD2. Per the germline V gene, CDR1 is SGHRS and CDR2 is YFSETQ. Trimming took 4 bases from V and 5 from J; bases not matched to a gene: 8. This CDR3 region has 16 residues.

This clonotype was seen at least ten times. J is TRBJ1-6 and V is TRBV5-1; weak D call: TRBD1 (6 bases). Germline CDR1 reads SGHRS; CDR2 reads YFSETQ. V was pared by 0 bases and J by 6 bases, with 7 bases between. This CDR3 region has 14 residues. The CDR3 DNA reads as TGCGCCAGCAGCTTGGGGACAGCTAATTCACCCCTCCACTTT. The encoded protein is CASSLGTANSPLHF.

This clonotype was seen repeatedly, ten times or more. The CDR3 region is CASSLNQGALNYGYTF. The CDR3 DNA is TGTGCCAGCAGCTTAAATCAGGGGGCTTTAAACTATGGCTACACCTTC. The chain combines TRBV7-9 with TRBJ1-2; 8 positions agree with TRBD1. This CDR3 contains 16 residues. CDR1 is SEHNR and CDR2 is FQNEAQ in the germline V gene (reference sequence). With 2 bases clipped from V and 2 bases from J, the junction kept 7 bases outside the gene matches.

The rearrangement joins TRBV12-3 or TRBV12-4 to TRBJ1-1, with TRBD1 identical over 8 bases. The V gene end was trimmed by 7 bases and the J gene end by 5 bases; junction bases not matched to a gene: 12. This CDR3 spans 15 amino acids. CDR3 loop: CASTPTGAKRTEAFF. As DNA, the CDR3 is TGTGCCAGCACCCCGACAGGGGCCAAAAGGACTGAAGCTTTCTTT.